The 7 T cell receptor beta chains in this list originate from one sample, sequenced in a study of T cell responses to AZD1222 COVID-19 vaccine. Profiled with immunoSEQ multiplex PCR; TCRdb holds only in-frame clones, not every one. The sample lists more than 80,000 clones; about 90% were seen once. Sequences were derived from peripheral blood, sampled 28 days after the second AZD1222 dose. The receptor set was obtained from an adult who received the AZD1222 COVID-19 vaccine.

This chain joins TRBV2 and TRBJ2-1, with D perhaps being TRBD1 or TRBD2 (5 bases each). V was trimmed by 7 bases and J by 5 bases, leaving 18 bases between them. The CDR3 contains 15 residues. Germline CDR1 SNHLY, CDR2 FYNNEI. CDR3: CASTLVGVKNNEQFF. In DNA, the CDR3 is TGTGCCAGCACCTTGGTGGGGGTTAAGAACAATGAGCAGTTCTTC. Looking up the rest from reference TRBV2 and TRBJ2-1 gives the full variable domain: EPEVTQTPSHQVTQMGQEVILRCVPISNHLYFYWYRQILGQKVEFLVSFYNNEISEKSEIFDDQFSVERPDGSNFTLKIRSTKLEDSAMYFCASTLVGVKNNEQFFGPGTRLTVL.

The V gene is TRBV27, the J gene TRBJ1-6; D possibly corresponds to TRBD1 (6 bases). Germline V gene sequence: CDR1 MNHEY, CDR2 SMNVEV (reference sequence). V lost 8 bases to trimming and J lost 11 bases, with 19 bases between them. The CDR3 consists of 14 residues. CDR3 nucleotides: TGTGCCAGCCGACCAACAGGGTTCAGTACACCCCTCCACTTT. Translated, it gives CASRPTGFSTPLHF.

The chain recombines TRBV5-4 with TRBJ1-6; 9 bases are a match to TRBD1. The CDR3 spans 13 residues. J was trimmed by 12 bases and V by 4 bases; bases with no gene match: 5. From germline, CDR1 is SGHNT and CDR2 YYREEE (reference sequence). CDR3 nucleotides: TGTGCCAGCAGCCCGACAGGGGGACTACCCCTCCACTTT. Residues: CASSPTGGLPLHF.

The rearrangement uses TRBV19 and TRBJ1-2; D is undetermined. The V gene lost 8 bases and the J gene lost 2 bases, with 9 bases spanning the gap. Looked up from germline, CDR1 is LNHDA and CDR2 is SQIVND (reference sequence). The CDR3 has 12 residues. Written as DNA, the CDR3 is TGTGCCAGTCAGGCCCCCAACTATGGCTACACCTTC. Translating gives CASQAPNYGYTF.

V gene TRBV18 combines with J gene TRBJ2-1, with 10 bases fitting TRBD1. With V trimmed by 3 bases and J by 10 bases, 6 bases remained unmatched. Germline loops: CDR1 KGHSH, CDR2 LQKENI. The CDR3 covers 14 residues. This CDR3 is CASSPKTGGREQFF. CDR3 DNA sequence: TGTGCCAGCTCACCGAAGACAGGGGGCAGAGAGCAGTTCTTC.

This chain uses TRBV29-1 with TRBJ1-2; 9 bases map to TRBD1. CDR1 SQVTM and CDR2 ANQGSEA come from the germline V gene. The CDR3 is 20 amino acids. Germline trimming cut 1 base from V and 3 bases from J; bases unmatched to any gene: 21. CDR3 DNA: TGCAGCGTTGAAGTAAGGGGGACCGGGACAGGGCCTCAGCCTTACTATGGCTACACCTTC. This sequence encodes CSVEVRGTGTGPQPYYGYTF.

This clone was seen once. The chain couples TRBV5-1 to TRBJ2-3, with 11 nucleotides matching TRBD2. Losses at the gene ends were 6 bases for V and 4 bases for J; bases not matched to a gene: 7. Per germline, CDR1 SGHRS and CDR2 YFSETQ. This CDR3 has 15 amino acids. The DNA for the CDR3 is TGCGCCAGCACCTTAGCGGGGGGGCAGGCAGATACGCAGTATTTT. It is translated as CASTLAGGQADTQYF.